This T cell receptor beta chain is from a study of blood T cell repertoires in COVID-19. Clones were sequenced by immunoSEQ multiplex PCR, and TCRdb holds only the in-frame ones, with some missing. The repertoire includes approximately 210,000 clones, approximately 82% of them detected once, and about 12% sits in the top ten. This CDR3 has 17 amino acids. Germline V gene data show CDR1 as MNHEY and CDR2 as SVGEGT. The V segment lost 5 bases and the J segment 2 bases; nucleotides outside the gene matches: 8. The sequence came from a woman between 35 and 50 years old with acute or convalescent COVID-19. V is TRBV6-2 or TRBV6-3 and J is TRBJ2-3; TRBD2 matches 12 bases. Input material: peripheral blood. The CDR3 loop reads CASSRTSGTSHTDTQYF. CDR3 nucleotides: TGTGCCAGCAGTCGGACTAGCGGGACCTCCCACACAGATACGCAGTATTTT.